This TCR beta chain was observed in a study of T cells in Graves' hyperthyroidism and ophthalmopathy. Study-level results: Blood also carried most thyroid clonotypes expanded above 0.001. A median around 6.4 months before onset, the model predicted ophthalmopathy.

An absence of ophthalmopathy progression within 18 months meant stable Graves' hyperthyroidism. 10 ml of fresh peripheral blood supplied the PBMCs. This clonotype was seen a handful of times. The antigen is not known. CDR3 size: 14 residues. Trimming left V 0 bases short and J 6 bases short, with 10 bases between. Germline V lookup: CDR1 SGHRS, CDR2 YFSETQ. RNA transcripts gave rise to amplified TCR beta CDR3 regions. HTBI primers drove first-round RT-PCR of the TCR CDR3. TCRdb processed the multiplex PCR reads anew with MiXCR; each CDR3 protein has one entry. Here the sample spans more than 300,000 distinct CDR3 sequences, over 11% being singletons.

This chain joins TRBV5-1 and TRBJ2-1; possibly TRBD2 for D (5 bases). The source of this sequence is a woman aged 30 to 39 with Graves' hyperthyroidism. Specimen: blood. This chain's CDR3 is CASSLVSAINEQFF. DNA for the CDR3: TGCGCCAGCAGCTTGGTTAGCGCGATCAATGAGCAGTTCTTC. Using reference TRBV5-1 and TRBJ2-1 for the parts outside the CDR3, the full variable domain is KAGVTQTPRYLIKTRGQQVTLSCSPISGHRSVSWYQQTPGQGLQFLFEYFSETQRNKGNFPGRFSGRQFSNSRSEMNVSTLELGDSALYLCASSLVSAINEQFFGPGTRLTVL.